The rows below give T cell receptor beta chains drawn from one sample of a study of T cell responses to AZD1222 COVID-19 vaccine. Generated by immunoSEQ multiplex PCR, the TCRdb table keeps only in-frame clones and is missing some. The table lists tens of thousands of clones, 87% of them singletons. Sequencing was performed on peripheral blood, taken 28 days after the second AZD1222 dose. Receptors were obtained from an adult who received the AZD1222 COVID-19 vaccine. The CDR3 runs from the conserved cysteine through the conserved F or W. The D gene is left open where the match is weak. For some rows the clone size is stated as once, few or many, or as a class when expanded; others skip it.

j_call: TRBJ2-6; d_call: .; clone_size: .; v_call: TRBV4-3; cdr3_nt: TGCGCCAGCAGCCAAGATTCGGCAGGGGCTGGGGCCAACGTCCTGACTTTC; cdr3_aa: CASSQDSAGAGANVLTF
j_call: TRBJ1-3; d_call: .; clone_size: .; v_call: TRBV11-2; cdr3_nt: TGTGCCAGCAGCTTATGGGGGAATGGTGGAAACACCATATATTTT; cdr3_aa: CASSLWGNGGNTIYF
j_call: TRBJ2-1; d_call: .; clone_size: .; v_call: TRBV3-1/TRBV3-2; cdr3_nt: TGTGCCAGCAGCCACCCCCTAGGAGCGAGTCCCTACAATGAGCAGTTCTTC; cdr3_aa: CASSHPLGASPYNEQFF
j_call: TRBJ2-7; d_call: .; clone_size: .; v_call: TRBV4-1; cdr3_nt: TGCGCCAGCAGCCAAGTGATAGCCCAGGGGTTGGACTACGAGCAGTACTTC; cdr3_aa: CASSQVIAQGLDYEQYF
j_call: TRBJ2-1; d_call: .; clone_size: .; v_call: TRBV24-1; cdr3_nt: TGTGCCACCAGTGATGAAGGGGTTAGCTACAATGAGCAGTTCTTC; cdr3_aa: CATSDEGVSYNEQFF
j_call: TRBJ1-3; d_call: TRBD1; clone_size: .; v_call: TRBV7-6; cdr3_nt: TGTGCCAGCAGCGCCCGAGGGACAGGGAGTAAGGGAAACACCATATATTTT; cdr3_aa: CASSARGTGSKGNTIYF
j_call: TRBJ2-7; d_call: .; clone_size: .; v_call: TRBV6-6; cdr3_nt: TGTGCCAGCAGTTACTCTACCAGATTCTACGAGCAGTACTTC; cdr3_aa: CASSYSTRFYEQYF
j_call: TRBJ2-3; d_call: .; clone_size: .; v_call: TRBV14; cdr3_nt: TGTGCCAGCAGCCAAGTAGGGGTTATAGATACGCAGTATTTT; cdr3_aa: CASSQVGVIDTQYF
j_call: TRBJ2-7; d_call: TRBD2; clone_size: .; v_call: TRBV6-1; cdr3_nt: TGTGCCAGCAGTGAATCCGGCGGGGGAAGGGGGTACTTC; cdr3_aa: CASSESGGGRGYF
j_call: TRBJ2-3; d_call: .; clone_size: .; v_call: TRBV7-4; cdr3_nt: TGTGCCAGGATTATGACAGATACGCAGTATTTT; cdr3_aa: CARIMTDTQYF
j_call: TRBJ1-2; d_call: .; clone_size: .; v_call: TRBV7-2; cdr3_nt: TGTGCCAGCAGCTTACAAGGGGGTGATTATGGCTACACCTTC; cdr3_aa: CASSLQGGDYGYTF
j_call: TRBJ2-7; d_call: .; clone_size: .; v_call: TRBV28; cdr3_nt: TGTGCCAGCAGTTTTACTAACTCCTACGAGCAGTACTTC; cdr3_aa: CASSFTNSYEQYF
j_call: TRBJ2-7; d_call: TRBD1; clone_size: once; v_call: TRBV12-3/TRBV12-4; cdr3_nt: TGTGCCAGCAGTTACAGGGGTGCCCCGTTCTTC; cdr3_aa: CASSYRGAPFF
j_call: TRBJ1-6; d_call: .; clone_size: .; v_call: TRBV15; cdr3_nt: TGTGCCACCAGCAGCCGTTTAGGTCCCCTCCACTTT; cdr3_aa: CATSSRLGPLHF
j_call: TRBJ1-4; d_call: .; clone_size: .; v_call: TRBV25-1; cdr3_nt: TGTGCCAGCCGCGGGGGGATTGGGAGTGAAAAACTGTTTTTT; cdr3_aa: CASRGGIGSEKLFF
j_call: TRBJ1-4; d_call: TRBD1; clone_size: .; v_call: TRBV2; cdr3_nt: TGTGCCACGCAGGGGGCGGGTGAAAAACTGTTTTTT; cdr3_aa: CATQGAGEKLFF
j_call: TRBJ1-1; d_call: TRBD1; clone_size: .; v_call: TRBV7-9; cdr3_nt: TGTGCCAGCAGCTTGAGCGGCGGGACAGGGAGTAGTGGCACTGAAGCTTTCTTT; cdr3_aa: CASSLSGGTGSSGTEAFF
j_call: TRBJ1-5; d_call: .; clone_size: once; v_call: TRBV6-5; cdr3_nt: TGTGCCAGCAGTTACTCAGCAGGGGTGGGCAATCAGCCCCAGCATTTT; cdr3_aa: CASSYSAGVGNQPQHF
j_call: TRBJ2-1; d_call: .; clone_size: .; v_call: TRBV7-9; cdr3_nt: TGTGCCAGCAGCTTGGGGGAGAATGAGCAGTTCTTC; cdr3_aa: CASSLGENEQFF
j_call: TRBJ2-1; d_call: .; clone_size: .; v_call: TRBV3-1/TRBV3-2; cdr3_nt: TGTGCCAGCAGCCTCAGGGGCGCTAATGAGCAGTTCTTC; cdr3_aa: CASSLRGANEQFF
j_call: TRBJ2-5; d_call: TRBD1; clone_size: .; v_call: TRBV9; cdr3_nt: TGTGCCAGCAGGGTTATACAGGGGCCGGGGGAGACCCAGTACTTC; cdr3_aa: CASRVIQGPGETQYF
j_call: TRBJ1-6; d_call: TRBD1; clone_size: .; v_call: TRBV6-5; cdr3_nt: TGTGCCAGCAGTTACTCCCCACAGGGGGCGCGTTCACCCCTCCACTTT; cdr3_aa: CASSYSPQGARSPLHF
j_call: TRBJ1-2; d_call: TRBD1; clone_size: .; v_call: TRBV4-3; cdr3_nt: TGCGCCAGCAGCCAAGCTCTCCTTCGACAGGGAAACGTCCTCCATGGCTACACCTTC; cdr3_aa: CASSQALLRQGNVLHGYTF
j_call: TRBJ1-2; d_call: TRBD1; clone_size: few; v_call: TRBV7-2; cdr3_nt: TGTGCCAGCAGCCCGTTGACAGGGTATGGCTACACCTTC; cdr3_aa: CASSPLTGYGYTF
j_call: TRBJ1-2; d_call: TRBD1; clone_size: once; v_call: TRBV6-6; cdr3_nt: TGTGCCAGCAGCCCCGACAGGGCCTATGGCTACACCTTC; cdr3_aa: CASSPDRAYGYTF
j_call: TRBJ2-2; d_call: TRBD2; clone_size: .; v_call: TRBV28; cdr3_nt: TGTGCCAGCAGTAGGGCCGGGACTAGCGGGGAAGGGCTGTTTTTT; cdr3_aa: CASSRAGTSGEGLFF
j_call: TRBJ2-3; d_call: .; clone_size: .; v_call: TRBV6-1; cdr3_nt: TGTGCCAGCAGCGGGGTGGGCGGCACAGATACGCAGTATTTT; cdr3_aa: CASSGVGGTDTQYF
j_call: TRBJ2-7; d_call: .; clone_size: .; v_call: TRBV5-1; cdr3_nt: TGCGCCAGCAGCGTGTCCCCGACAGGTACCTACGAGCAGTACTTC; cdr3_aa: CASSVSPTGTYEQYF
j_call: TRBJ2-1; d_call: .; clone_size: .; v_call: TRBV19; cdr3_nt: TGTGCCAGTATTATACAGCGCAATGAGCAGTTCTTC; cdr3_aa: CASIIQRNEQFF
j_call: TRBJ2-2; d_call: TRBD2; clone_size: .; v_call: TRBV7-2; cdr3_nt: TGTGCCAGCAGCTTGGGTAGCGGGGGACCTGCCACCGGGGAGCTGTTTTTT; cdr3_aa: CASSLGSGGPATGELFF
j_call: TRBJ2-7; d_call: .; clone_size: .; v_call: TRBV6-2/TRBV6-3; cdr3_nt: TGTGCCAGCAGCCTATTCTCCTCTGGGACGTACTCCTACGAGCAGTACTTC; cdr3_aa: CASSLFSSGTYSYEQYF
j_call: TRBJ1-1; d_call: .; clone_size: .; v_call: TRBV6-4; cdr3_nt: TGTGCCAGCAGGGGTACAGGGACTGAAGCTTTCTTT; cdr3_aa: CASRGTGTEAFF
j_call: TRBJ1-3; d_call: TRBD1; clone_size: .; v_call: TRBV6-2/TRBV6-3; cdr3_nt: TGTGCCAGCAGTTACCCCGGGACAGCCTCTGGAAACACCATATATTTT; cdr3_aa: CASSYPGTASGNTIYF
j_call: TRBJ2-7; d_call: .; clone_size: .; v_call: TRBV6-2/TRBV6-3; cdr3_nt: TGTGCCAGCAGTTACGTCGGATATACATCCTACGAGCAGTACTTC; cdr3_aa: CASSYVGYTSYEQYF
j_call: TRBJ2-5; d_call: TRBD2; clone_size: .; v_call: TRBV5-8; cdr3_nt: TGTGCCAGCAGCCGCGGGACTAGCGGGGGGGCCGTTACAGAGACCCAGTACTTC; cdr3_aa: CASSRGTSGGAVTETQYF
j_call: TRBJ2-2; d_call: .; clone_size: .; v_call: TRBV7-6; cdr3_nt: TGTGCCAGCAGCTCCTACATCGGGAAGGCCGGGGAGCTGTTTTTT; cdr3_aa: CASSSYIGKAGELFF
j_call: TRBJ2-7; d_call: TRBD1; clone_size: .; v_call: TRBV27; cdr3_nt: TGTGCCAGCAACGTAAGACAGGGTTCCTACGAGCAGTACTTC; cdr3_aa: CASNVRQGSYEQYF
j_call: TRBJ2-7; d_call: .; clone_size: .; v_call: TRBV5-5; cdr3_nt: TGTGCCAGCAGCTTGGCGCCAGGGAACTCCTACGAGCAGTACTTC; cdr3_aa: CASSLAPGNSYEQYF
j_call: TRBJ2-1; d_call: .; clone_size: .; v_call: TRBV7-3; cdr3_nt: TGTGCCAGCAGCTTATCCGTAGACAATGAGCAGTTCTTC; cdr3_aa: CASSLSVDNEQFF
j_call: TRBJ2-3; d_call: TRBD2; clone_size: once; v_call: TRBV11-2; cdr3_nt: TGTGCCAGCAGCTTGGCGGGGGGGTCCCTTGGAGATACGCAGTATTTT; cdr3_aa: CASSLAGGSLGDTQYF
j_call: TRBJ2-3; d_call: .; clone_size: .; v_call: TRBV9; cdr3_nt: TGTGCCAGCAGCGTAATATCCACAGATACGCAGTATTTT; cdr3_aa: CASSVISTDTQYF
j_call: TRBJ2-7; d_call: TRBD2; clone_size: .; v_call: TRBV27; cdr3_nt: TGTGCCAGCAGTTTATCTGCGGGGGGCTCCTACGAGCAGTACTTC; cdr3_aa: CASSLSAGGSYEQYF
j_call: TRBJ2-1; d_call: TRBD2; clone_size: .; v_call: TRBV7-2; cdr3_nt: TGTGCCAGCAGGTCCGGGACTAGCGGGGGGGCACAGGAGGAGCAGTTCTTC; cdr3_aa: CASRSGTSGGAQEEQFF
j_call: TRBJ1-4; d_call: .; clone_size: .; v_call: TRBV9; cdr3_nt: TGTGCCAGCAGCGTAGGTTACCGGGGACTTGATAATGAAAAACTGTTTTTT; cdr3_aa: CASSVGYRGLDNEKLFF
j_call: TRBJ1-6; d_call: TRBD1; clone_size: .; v_call: TRBV6-6; cdr3_nt: TGTGCCAGCAGTTGGACAGGGGATAATTCACCCCTCCACTTT; cdr3_aa: CASSWTGDNSPLHF
j_call: TRBJ1-1; d_call: .; clone_size: .; v_call: TRBV10-3; cdr3_nt: TGTGCCATCAGTGAGTTAGGGGGGGCGAACACTGAAGCTTTCTTT; cdr3_aa: CAISELGGANTEAFF
j_call: TRBJ1-2; d_call: .; clone_size: .; v_call: TRBV30; cdr3_nt: TGTGCCTGGAGTGGGGACTCTAAGGGAAACTATGGCTACACCTTC; cdr3_aa: CAWSGDSKGNYGYTF
j_call: TRBJ1-6; d_call: .; clone_size: .; v_call: TRBV27; cdr3_nt: TGTGCCAGCAGTTTTGGCACTCTCCTGGGATCACCCCTCCACTTT; cdr3_aa: CASSFGTLLGSPLHF
j_call: TRBJ1-2; d_call: TRBD1; clone_size: .; v_call: TRBV5-1; cdr3_nt: TGCGCCAGCAGCTTGTTAACGACAGGGCATGGGAATGGCTACACCTTC; cdr3_aa: CASSLLTTGHGNGYTF
j_call: TRBJ1-1; d_call: .; clone_size: .; v_call: TRBV25-1; cdr3_nt: TGTGCCAGCAGCATATCGGGGGAAGCTTTCTTT; cdr3_aa: CASSISGEAFF